The 7 T cell receptor beta chains reported below all come from one sample, sequenced in a study of shared T cell receptors in the human thymus. Sequencing used immunoSEQ multiplex PCR; TCRdb keeps in-frame clones, though not all of them. The table has 720,000 or so clones, approximately 83% seen once. These records were also assigned to another study, of human thymus T cells.

The sample comprised thymocytes. Receptor source: a girl in the first two years of life with a congenital heart defect.

In DNA, the CDR3 is TGCGCCAGCAGCCCCGGAGGCTTGGCCTACGAGCAGTACTTC. It yields the protein CASSPGGLAYEQYF. The chain recombines TRBV5-1 with TRBJ2-7; tentative D call: TRBD2 (5 bases). Trimming cost V 4 bases and J 2 bases, with 13 bases left between them. This CDR3 is built from 14 residues. Germline V gene sequence: CDR1 SGHRS, CDR2 YFSETQ.

V usage is TRBV28 and J usage is TRBJ1-1, with 9 bases lining up with TRBD1. J was trimmed by 7 bases and V by 5 bases; bases with no gene match: 5. Per the germline V gene, CDR1 is MDHEN and CDR2 is SYDVKM. This CDR3 has 13 residues. CDR3 coding DNA: TGTGCCAGCAGTGCCGGACAGGGGTATGAAGCTTTCTTT. Translated, it gives CASSAGQGYEAFF.

V usage is TRBV10-1 and J usage is TRBJ2-1, with 9 bases identical to TRBD1. CDR1 is WNHNN and CDR2 is SYGVQD in the germline V gene (reference sequence). CDR3 length: 14 amino acids. Trimming took 6 bases from V and 5 from J; bases not matched to a gene: 5. For the CDR3, the DNA is TGCGCCAGCAGCCGGGACAGGGCAGACAATGAGCAGTTCTTC. It specifies CASSRDRADNEQFF.

Only a few counts were recorded for this clone. This chain connects TRBV19 to TRBJ1-2, with TRBD1 matching 8 bases. The CDR3 spans 19 residues. V lost 0 bases and J lost 0; bases outside the gene matches: 12. Germline CDR1 LNHDA, CDR2 SQIVND (reference sequence). CDR3 coding DNA: TGTGCCAGTAGTATAGAAGAGGACAGGGAGGTCTCTCCTAACTATGGCTACACCTTC. This codes for CASSIEEDREVSPNYGYTF.

V gene TRBV5-6 combines with J gene TRBJ2-5, with D tentatively TRBD2 (5 bases). Germline loops: CDR1 SGHDT, CDR2 YYEEEE. V lost 5 bases to trimming and J lost 2 bases, with 16 bases between them. There are 15 residues in the CDR3. The CDR3 coding sequence is TGTGCCAGCAGTTCCGGTGTGGGGAGACAAGAGACCCAGTACTTC. This translates into CASSSGVGRQETQYF. The full variable domain, in which reference TRBV5-6 and TRBJ2-5 provide the parts outside the CDR3, is DAGVTQSPTHLIKTRGQQVTLRCSPKSGHDTVSWYQQALGQGPQFIFQYYEEEERQRGNFPDRFSGHQFPNYSSELNVNALLLGDSALYLCASSSGVGRQETQYFGPGTRLLVL.

The chain carries TRBV5-1 and TRBJ1-2, with 7 positions matching TRBD1. The germline V gene has CDR1 SGHRS and CDR2 YFSETQ. V lost 4 bases and J lost 6; bases outside the gene matches: 3. The CDR3 covers 12 residues. Here the CDR3 reads CASSRGTDGYTF. The CDR3 nucleotides are TGCGCCAGCAGCCGGGGGACAGATGGCTACACCTTC.

The chain links TRBV19 to TRBJ2-3; TRBD2 aligns across 9 bases. From germline, CDR1 is LNHDA and CDR2 SQIVND (reference sequence). The CDR3 consists of 17 residues. V lost 3 bases and J lost 0; bases outside the gene matches: 7. The CDR3 protein is CASSMGVAGASTDTQYF. The CDR3 DNA is TGTGCCAGTAGTATGGGGGTAGCGGGGGCAAGCACAGATACGCAGTATTTT.